The 20 T cell receptor beta chains below were found in one sample sequenced in a study of control samples from healthy donors and cancer patients. TCRdb's copy holds only in-frame clones and misses some; the assay was immunoSEQ multiplex PCR. In the table there are tens of thousands of clones, about 88% of which are singletons. The source material was blood. Receptor source: a man aged 50-60 years in good health.

The rearrangement uses TRBV7-9 and TRBJ1-4; a weak D match, TRBD1 (6 bases). V lost 8 bases to trimming and J lost 8 bases, with 15 bases between them. Per the germline V gene, CDR1 is SEHNR and CDR2 is FQNEAQ (reference sequence). The CDR3 spans 13 residues. CDR3 in amino acids: CASATGGQEKLFF. CDR3 coding DNA: TGTGCCAGCGCAACGGGGGGGCAGGAAAAACTGTTTTTT.

This chain connects TRBV5-1 to TRBJ2-7; 7 bases map to TRBD2. V shed 7 bases, J shed 7 bases, and the junction held 11 bases outside the gene matches. The length of the CDR3 is 13 residues. Germline CDR1 and CDR2: SGHRS and YFSETQ. This CDR3 is CASRRELAEEQYF. The CDR3 DNA is TGCGCCAGCCGGCGGGAGTTGGCGGAGGAGCAGTACTTC.

The chain is built from TRBV7-9 and TRBJ2-7; 12 bases are a match to TRBD2. This CDR3 is 17 amino acids long. J gave up 4 bases and V 1 base, and 8 bases lay outside the gene matches. CDR1 is SEHNR and CDR2 is FQNEAQ in the germline V gene (reference sequence). CDR3 in amino acids: CASSLVLAGGKPYEQYF. In nucleotides, the CDR3 is TGTGCCAGCAGCTTAGTGCTAGCGGGGGGGAAACCTTACGAGCAGTACTTC.

The rearrangement joins TRBV3-1 (or the pseudogene TRBV3-2) to TRBJ2-7; 7 bases are a match to TRBD1. Germline lookup yields CDR1 LGHDT and CDR2 YNNKEL (reference sequence). V dropped 4 bases and J dropped 2; count of bases not matched to a gene: 11. The CDR3 consists of 16 residues. The DNA for the CDR3 is TGTGCCAGCAGCCCTCATTGGGGCCAGGGGGCCTACGAGCAGTACTTC. This gives the protein CASSPHWGQGAYEQYF.

The chain links TRBV9 to TRBJ2-2; D gene unclear. The CDR3 has 16 amino acids. Germline CDR1 is SGDLS and CDR2 is YYNGEE. V was clipped by 0 bases and J by 2 bases, with 11 bases between them. The CDR3 DNA follows: TGTGCCAGCAGCGTAGCCGGTCAGCAAAACACCGGGGAGCTGTTTTTT. Translation gives CASSVAGQQNTGELFF.

The rearrangement joins TRBV27 to TRBJ1-1; D is unresolved. The CDR3 length is 16 residues. V lost 7 bases and J lost 1, with 19 bases in between. Per germline, CDR1 MNHEY and CDR2 SMNVEV (reference sequence). CDR3 amino acids: CASTSWLAGPNTEAFF. The CDR3 DNA is TGTGCCAGCACGAGTTGGTTGGCAGGACCGAACACTGAAGCTTTCTTT.

This chain uses TRBV6-5 with TRBJ1-1; D unresolved. Germline loops: CDR1 MNHEY, CDR2 SVGAGI. The CDR3 totals 14 residues. Trimming pared 6 bases from V and 5 bases from J, leaving 16 bases between. For the CDR3, the DNA is TGTGCCAGCAGCGCCTACCGGGGATGGACTGAAGCTTTCTTT. Its protein product is CASSAYRGWTEAFF.

V gene TRBV4-1 combines with J gene TRBJ1-2; no firm D call. The CDR3 is 13 amino acids. Trimming took 1 base from V and 8 from J, leaving 11 bases between them. Germline V gene lookup returns CDR1 MGHRA and CDR2 YSYEKL. In DNA, the CDR3 is TGCGCCAGCAGCCAAGTGTTTGAAAGAGGCTACACCTTC. Translation: CASSQVFERGYTF.

J is TRBJ2-7 and V is TRBV5-4; 7 nucleotides agree with TRBD1. The junction had 7 bases not matched to a gene; V was cut back by 4 bases and J by 6 bases. The CDR3 is 13 amino acids. CDR1 is SGHNT, CDR2 YYREEE, per germline (reference sequence). CDR3 coding DNA: TGTGCCAGCAGCCCCGACAGGGTGGCCGAGCAGTACTTC. This translates into CASSPDRVAEQYF.

This chain's CDR3 is CATSGLDRYNEQFF. The CDR3 nucleotides are TGTGCCACCAGTGGTTTAGACCGGTACAATGAGCAGTTCTTC. The rearrangement links TRBV24-1 to TRBJ2-1; D unclear. Germline V CDR1 and CDR2: KGHDR, SFDVKD. The CDR3 runs to 14 residues. The V gene lost 5 bases and the J gene lost 4 bases, with 11 bases spanning the gap.

The chain's CDR3 is CASGMTGGDTEAFF. CDR3 sequence (DNA): TGTGCCAGCGGCATGACAGGGGGCGACACTGAAGCTTTCTTT. The rearrangement uses TRBV9 and TRBJ1-1, with 10 nucleotides matching TRBD1. CDR3 length equals 14 residues. Per the germline V gene, CDR1 is SGDLS and CDR2 is YYNGEE. Trimming took 7 bases from V and 3 from J; bases not matched to a gene: 6.

This chain connects TRBV9 to TRBJ2-3; no definite D call. Trimming pared 1 base from V and 2 bases from J, leaving 8 bases between. The CDR3 loop spans 14 amino acids. CDR1 SGDLS and CDR2 YYNGEE come from the germline V gene. For the CDR3, the DNA is TGTGCCAGCAGCGTAATAGGCACCACAGATACGCAGTATTTT. Amino acids: CASSVIGTTDTQYF. Together with reference TRBV9 and TRBJ2-3, the CDR3 gives the full variable domain: DSGVTQTPKHLITATGQRVTLRCSPRSGDLSVYWYQQSLDQGLQFLIQYYNGEERAKGNILERFSAQQFPDLHSELNLSSLELGDSALYFCASSVIGTTDTQYFGPGTRLTVL.

V and J are TRBV3-1 (or the pseudogene TRBV3-2) and TRBJ2-3, with TRBD2 identical over 9 bases. This CDR3 is built from 15 residues. The junction had 7 bases not matched to a gene; V was cut back by 4 bases and J by 5 bases. CDR1 is LGHDT and CDR2 is YNNKEL in the germline V gene (reference sequence). CDR3 loop: CASSRNSGGRDTQYF. The DNA for the CDR3 is TGTGCCAGCAGCCGGAATAGCGGGGGTAGAGATACGCAGTATTTT.

The J gene is TRBJ1-1, the V gene TRBV12-3 or TRBV12-4, with D hard to call. This CDR3 has 12 amino acids. V was clipped by 5 bases and J by 8 bases, with 12 bases between them. The CDR3 reads CASSPRPEEAFF. The CDR3 region has the DNA TGTGCCAGCAGTCCCAGGCCCGAGGAAGCTTTCTTT.

By share, this clone counts as medium-sized (0.01 to 0.1%). V usage is TRBV7-9 and J usage is TRBJ2-7; D may be TRBD1 (6 bases). The V gene's germline CDR1 is SEHNR and CDR2 FQNEAQ (reference sequence). CDR3 size: 14 residues. V shed 5 bases and J shed 2 bases, with 13 bases lying between them. CDR3 in DNA: TGTGCCAGCAGCCCAGGGGACGGTACCTACGAGCAGTACTTC. Protein product: CASSPGDGTYEQYF.

The chain recombines TRBV7-8 with TRBJ1-5, with 7 positions matching TRBD1. CDR1 is SGHVS, CDR2 FQNEAQ, per germline. CDR3 length equals 17 residues. The V gene end was trimmed by 4 bases and the J gene end by 9 bases; junction bases not matched to a gene: 18. The CDR3 sequence is CASSSNYGTAVMWPQHF. CDR3 nucleotide sequence: TGTGCCAGCAGCTCCAATTACGGGACAGCGGTGATGTGGCCCCAGCATTTT. Based on the CDR3 plus reference TRBV7-8 and TRBJ1-5, the full variable domain is GAGVSQSPRYKVAKRGQDVALRCDPISGHVSLFWYQQALGQGPEFLTYFQNEAQLDKSGLPSDRFFAERPEGSVSTLKIQRTQQEDSAVYLCASSSNYGTAVMWPQHFGDGTRLSIL.

A single count supports this clone. The V call is TRBV6-1, the J call TRBJ1-5; TRBD1 matches 7 bases. Germline V CDR1 and CDR2: MNHNS, SASEGT. CDR3 size: 15 residues. After removal of 9 bases from V and 1 base from J, the junction contained 9 bases not matched to a gene. This CDR3 is CASVMHRGSNQPQHF. In DNA form, the CDR3 reads TGTGCCAGTGTAATGCACAGGGGAAGCAATCAGCCCCAGCATTTT.

The gene calls are TRBV15 and TRBJ2-6; D possibly uses TRBD1 or TRBD2 (5 bases each). V shed 5 bases and J shed 0 bases, with 11 bases lying between them. Germline CDR1 and CDR2: LNHNV and YYDKDF (reference sequence). The CDR3 consists of 16 residues. The CDR3 nucleotides are TGTGCCACCAGCCGGGACGGCTTCTCTGGGGCCAACGTCCTGACTTTC. Protein: CATSRDGFSGANVLTF.

This rearrangement joins TRBV4-3 to TRBJ2-7, with TRBD1 matching 9 bases. The germline CDR1 and CDR2 sequences are LGHNA and YSLEER. Trimming at V came to 1 base and at J to 3 bases, leaving 7 bases not matched to a gene. CDR3 length: 16 amino acids. For the CDR3, the DNA is TGCGCCAGCAGCCAAGCCAGGGGACAGGGATTCTACGAGCAGTACTTC. Its protein product is CASSQARGQGFYEQYF.

In nucleotides, the CDR3 is TGTGCCAGCAGCATAGTTTTTCGGTCACACGAGCCAGATACGCAGTATTTT. As protein: CASSIVFRSHEPDTQYF. The chain carries TRBV5-6 and TRBJ2-3, with D unresolved. The CDR3 consists of 17 residues. Germline V gives CDR1 SGHDT, CDR2 YYEEEE. Trimming removed 4 bases from V and 4 bases from J, with 22 bases in between.